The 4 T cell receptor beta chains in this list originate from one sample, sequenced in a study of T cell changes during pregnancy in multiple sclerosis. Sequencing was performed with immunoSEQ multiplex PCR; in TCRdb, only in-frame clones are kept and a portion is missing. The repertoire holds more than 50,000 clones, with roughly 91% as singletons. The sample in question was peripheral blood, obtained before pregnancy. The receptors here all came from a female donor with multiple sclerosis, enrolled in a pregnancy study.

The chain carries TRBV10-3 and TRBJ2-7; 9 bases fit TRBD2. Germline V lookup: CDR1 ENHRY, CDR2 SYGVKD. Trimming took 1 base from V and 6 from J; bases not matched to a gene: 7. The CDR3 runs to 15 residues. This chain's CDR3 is CAISELAGTSTEQYF. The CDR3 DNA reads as TGTGCCATCAGTGAGTTAGCCGGGACTAGCACCGAGCAGTACTTC.

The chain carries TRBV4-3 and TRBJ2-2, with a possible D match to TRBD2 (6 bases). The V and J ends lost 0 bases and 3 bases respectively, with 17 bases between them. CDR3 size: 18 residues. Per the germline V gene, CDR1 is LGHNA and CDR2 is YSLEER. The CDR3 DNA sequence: TGCGCCAGCAGCCAAGATGAGGTTCGGAGGGTTTACACCGGGGAGCTGTTTTTT. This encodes CASSQDEVRRVYTGELFF.

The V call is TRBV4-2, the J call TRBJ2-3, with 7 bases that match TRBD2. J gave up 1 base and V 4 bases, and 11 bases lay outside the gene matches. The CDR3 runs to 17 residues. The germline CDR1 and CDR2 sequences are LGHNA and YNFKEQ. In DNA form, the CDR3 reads TGTGCCAGCAGCCGATCGGCAGCGGCGGGGGGCACAGATACGCAGTATTTT. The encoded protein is CASSRSAAAGGTDTQYF.

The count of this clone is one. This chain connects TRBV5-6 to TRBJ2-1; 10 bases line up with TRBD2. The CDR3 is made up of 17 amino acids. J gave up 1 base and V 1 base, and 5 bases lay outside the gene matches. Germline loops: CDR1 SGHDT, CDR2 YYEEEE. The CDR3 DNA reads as TGTGCCAGCAGCTTGATCAGCGGGGGGGCATCCTACAATGAGCAGTTCTTC. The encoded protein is CASSLISGGASYNEQFF.